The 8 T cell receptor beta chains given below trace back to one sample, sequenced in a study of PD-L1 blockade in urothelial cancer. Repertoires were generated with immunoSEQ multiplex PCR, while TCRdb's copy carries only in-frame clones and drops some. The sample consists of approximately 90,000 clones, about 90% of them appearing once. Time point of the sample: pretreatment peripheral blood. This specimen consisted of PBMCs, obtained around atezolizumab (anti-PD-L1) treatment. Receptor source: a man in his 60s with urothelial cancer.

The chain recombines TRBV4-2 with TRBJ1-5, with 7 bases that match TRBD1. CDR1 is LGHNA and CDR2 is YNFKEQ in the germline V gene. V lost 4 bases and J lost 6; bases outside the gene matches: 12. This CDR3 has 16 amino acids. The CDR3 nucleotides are TGTGCCAGCAGCCCACAAGGTAGAGCAGGGGGTCAGCCCCAGCATTTT. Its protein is CASSPQGRAGGQPQHF.

CDR3 bases: TGTGCCAGCAGTTACTCCCCCAGGGCTTACAATGAGCAGTTCTTC. Translated: CASSYSPRAYNEQFF. This rearrangement joins TRBV6-5 to TRBJ2-1; TRBD1 is a possible D gene (5 bases). CDR1 is MNHEY and CDR2 is SVGAGI in the germline V gene. The length of the CDR3 is 15 residues. V was trimmed by 0 bases and J by 4 bases, leaving 10 bases between them.

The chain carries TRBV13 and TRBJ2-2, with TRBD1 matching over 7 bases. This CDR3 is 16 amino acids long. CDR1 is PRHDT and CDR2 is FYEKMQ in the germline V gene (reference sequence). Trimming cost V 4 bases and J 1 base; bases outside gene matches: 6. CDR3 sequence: CASSSNRQGNTGELFF. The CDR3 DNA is TGTGCCAGCAGCTCCAACCGACAGGGGAACACCGGGGAGCTGTTTTTT.

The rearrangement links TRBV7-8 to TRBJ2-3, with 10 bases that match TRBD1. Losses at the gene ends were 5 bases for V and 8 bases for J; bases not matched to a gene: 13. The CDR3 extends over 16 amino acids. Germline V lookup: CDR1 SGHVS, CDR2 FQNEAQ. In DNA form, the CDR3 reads TGTGCCAGCAGCCGTAGACAGGGGGCGGAGCGGGGTACGCAGTATTTT. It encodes CASSRRQGAERGTQYF.

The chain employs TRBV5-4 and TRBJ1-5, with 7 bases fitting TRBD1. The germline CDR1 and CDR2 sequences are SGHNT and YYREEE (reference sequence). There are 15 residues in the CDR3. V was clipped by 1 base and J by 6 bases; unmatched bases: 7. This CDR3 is CASSLQGESSQPQHF. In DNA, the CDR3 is TGTGCCAGCAGCTTGCAGGGGGAAAGTAGTCAGCCCCAGCATTTT. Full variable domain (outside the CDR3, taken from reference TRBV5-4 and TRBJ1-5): ETGVTQSPTHLIKTRGQQVTLRCSSQSGHNTVSWYQQALGQGPQFIFQYYREEENGRGNFPPRFSGLQFPNYSSELNVNALELDDSALYLCASSLQGESSQPQHFGDGTRLSIL.

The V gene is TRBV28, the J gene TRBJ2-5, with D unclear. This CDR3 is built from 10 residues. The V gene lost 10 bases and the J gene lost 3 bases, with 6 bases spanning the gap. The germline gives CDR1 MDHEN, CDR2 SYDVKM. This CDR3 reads CAIPKETQYF. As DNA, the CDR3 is TGTGCCATCCCTAAAGAGACCCAGTACTTC.

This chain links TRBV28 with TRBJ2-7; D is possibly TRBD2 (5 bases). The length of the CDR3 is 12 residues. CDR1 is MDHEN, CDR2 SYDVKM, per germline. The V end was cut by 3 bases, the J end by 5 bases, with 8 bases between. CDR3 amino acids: CASSLTIHEQYF. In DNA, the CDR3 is TGTGCCAGCAGTTTGACTATCCACGAGCAGTACTTC.

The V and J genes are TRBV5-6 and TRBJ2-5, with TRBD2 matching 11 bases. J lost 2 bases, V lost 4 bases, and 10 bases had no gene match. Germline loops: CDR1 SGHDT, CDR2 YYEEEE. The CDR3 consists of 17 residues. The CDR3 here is CASSVRVASGGQETQYF. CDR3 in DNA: TGTGCCAGCAGCGTGAGGGTTGCTAGCGGGGGGCAAGAGACCCAGTACTTC.